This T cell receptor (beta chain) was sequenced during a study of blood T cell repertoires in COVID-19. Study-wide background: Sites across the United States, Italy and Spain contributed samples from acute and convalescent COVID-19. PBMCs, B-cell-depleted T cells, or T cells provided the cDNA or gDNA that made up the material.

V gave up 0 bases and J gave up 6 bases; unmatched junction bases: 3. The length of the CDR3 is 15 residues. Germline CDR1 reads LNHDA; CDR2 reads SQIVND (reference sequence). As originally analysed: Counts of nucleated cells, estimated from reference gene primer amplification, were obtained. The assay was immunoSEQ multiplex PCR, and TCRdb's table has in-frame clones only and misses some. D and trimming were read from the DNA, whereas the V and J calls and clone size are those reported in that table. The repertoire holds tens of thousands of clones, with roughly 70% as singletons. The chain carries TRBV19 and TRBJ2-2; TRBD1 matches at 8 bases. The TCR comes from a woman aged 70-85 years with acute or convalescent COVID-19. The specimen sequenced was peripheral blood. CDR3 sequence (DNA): TGTGCCAGTAGTATAGACGGGACAGGTGCCGGGGAGCTGTTTTTT. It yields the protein CASSIDGTGAGELFF.